The clone carrying this TCR beta chain has a single count. The V and J ends lost 5 bases and 5 bases, in that order; junction bases with no gene match: 6. Germline V lookup: CDR1 MNHEY, CDR2 SVGEGT. The CDR3 totals 15 residues. This sample stems from a study of blood T cell repertoires in COVID-19. Study as a whole: Acute-phase and convalescent COVID-19 samples originated in the United States, Italy and Spain.

Residents of about two dozen US areas, aged about 18 to 89 years, made up the participants. Cohorts were assigned according to the clinical history that participants reported. Per the original methods: Amplification of reference gene primers provided the estimated nucleated cell counts. The table came from immunoSEQ multiplex PCR; TCRdb's copy has only in-frame clones and leaves some out. V, J and clone size reflect that table, while D and trimming were determined from the DNA. The sample holds 350,000 to 400,000 clones, roughly 92% seen once. The sequence was obtained from a woman in her thirties or forties who had been exposed to COVID-19. Sequenced: PBMCs or T cells enriched from blood (not recorded which). The V and J genes are TRBV6-2 or TRBV6-3 and TRBJ2-1, with TRBD2 matching 10 bases. CDR3 nucleotide sequence: TGTGCCAGCAGTGATGGACTAGCGGACAACAATGAGCAGTTCTTC. This encodes CASSDGLADNNEQFF.